This T cell receptor beta chain was identified during a study of blood T cell repertoires in COVID-19. The overall study: Samples representing acute and convalescent COVID-19 were sourced from the United States, Italy and Spain. PBMCs, B-cell-depleted T cells, or T cells provided the cDNA or gDNA that made up the material.

Per the germline V gene, CDR1 is LNHDA and CDR2 is SQIVND (reference sequence). Losses at the gene ends were 6 bases for V and 4 bases for J; bases not matched to a gene: 6. CDR3 length: 16 amino acids. In the authors' workflow: Scientists estimated how many nucleated cells there were by amplifying reference gene primers. Produced via immunoSEQ multiplex PCR; TCRdb's table is partial and in-frame only. That table furnishes V, J and clone size, whereas the DNA furnished D and trimming. This table holds approximately 210,000 clones, over 70% found once. J is TRBJ2-1 and V is TRBV19; TRBD2 matches 13 bases. This sequence was found in a man aged 50-59 years with active or convalescent COVID-19. The sequenced sample consisted of peripheral blood. CDR3: CASSGLAGANYNEQFF. DNA of the CDR3: TGTGCCAGTAGCGGACTAGCGGGAGCAAATTACAATGAGCAGTTCTTC. Together with reference TRBV19 and TRBJ2-1, the CDR3 gives the full variable domain: DGGITQSPKYLFRKEGQNVTLSCEQNLNHDAMYWYRQDPGQGLRLIYYSQIVNDFQKGDIAEGYSVSREKKESFPLTVTSAQKNPTAFYLCASSGLAGANYNEQFFGPGTRLTVL.